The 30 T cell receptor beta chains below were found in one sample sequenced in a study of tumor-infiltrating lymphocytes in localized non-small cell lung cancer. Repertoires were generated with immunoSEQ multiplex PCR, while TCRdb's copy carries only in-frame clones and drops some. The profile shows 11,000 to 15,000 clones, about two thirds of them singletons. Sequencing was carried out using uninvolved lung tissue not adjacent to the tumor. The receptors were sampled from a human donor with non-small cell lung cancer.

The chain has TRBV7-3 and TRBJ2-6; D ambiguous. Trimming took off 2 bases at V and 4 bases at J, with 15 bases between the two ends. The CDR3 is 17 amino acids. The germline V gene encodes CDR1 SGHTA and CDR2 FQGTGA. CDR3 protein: CASSLGLGLSGANVLTF. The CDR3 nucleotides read TGTGCCAGCAGCTTAGGGTTGGGATTGTCCGGGGCCAACGTCCTGACTTTC. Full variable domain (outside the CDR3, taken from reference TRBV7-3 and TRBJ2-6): GAGVSQTPSNKVTEKGKYVELRCDPISGHTALYWYRQSLGQGPEFLIYFQGTGAADDSGLPNDRFFAVRPEGSVSTLKIQRTERGDSAVYLCASSLGLGLSGANVLTFGAGSRLTVL.

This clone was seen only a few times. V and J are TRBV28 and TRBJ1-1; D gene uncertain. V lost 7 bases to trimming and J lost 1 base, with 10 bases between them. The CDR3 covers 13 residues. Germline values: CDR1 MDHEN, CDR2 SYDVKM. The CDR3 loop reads CASTRPGNTEAFF. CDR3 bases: TGTGCCAGCACCCGCCCCGGGAACACTGAAGCTTTCTTT.

This CDR3 reads CASSKGWGLGTGELFF. CDR3 DNA: TGTGCCAGCTCAAAGGGGTGGGGGCTTGGCACCGGGGAGCTGTTTTTT. This sequence joins TRBV25-1 and TRBJ2-2; a weak D match, TRBD1 (6 bases). V was shortened by 8 bases and J by 4 bases, with 20 bases between the two germline ends. Germline loops: CDR1 MGHDK, CDR2 SYGVNS. CDR3 size: 16 residues.

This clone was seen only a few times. CDR3 protein: CASSVSGDTEAFF. The CDR3, as DNA: TGTGCCAGCAGTGTATCAGGGGACACTGAAGCTTTCTTT. The genes are TRBV6-4 and TRBJ1-1; D perhaps matches TRBD1 (6 bases). The V gene lost 4 bases and the J gene lost 3 bases, with 9 bases spanning the gap. Germline values: CDR1 MRHNA, CDR2 SNTAGT. The CDR3 has 13 amino acids.

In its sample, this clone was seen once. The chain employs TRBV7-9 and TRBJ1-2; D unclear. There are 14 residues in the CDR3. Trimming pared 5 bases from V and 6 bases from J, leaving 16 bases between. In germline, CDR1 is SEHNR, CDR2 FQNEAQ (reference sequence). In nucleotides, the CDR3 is TGTGCCAGCAGCGCCCGGGCTTCTGGGGATGGCTACACCTTC. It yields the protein CASSARASGDGYTF.

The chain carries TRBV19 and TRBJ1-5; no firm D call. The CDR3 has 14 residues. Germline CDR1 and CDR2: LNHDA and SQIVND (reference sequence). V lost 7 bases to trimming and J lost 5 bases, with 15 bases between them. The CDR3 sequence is CASTQDGAYQPQHF. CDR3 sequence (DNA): TGTGCCAGTACCCAGGACGGAGCTTATCAGCCCCAGCATTTT.

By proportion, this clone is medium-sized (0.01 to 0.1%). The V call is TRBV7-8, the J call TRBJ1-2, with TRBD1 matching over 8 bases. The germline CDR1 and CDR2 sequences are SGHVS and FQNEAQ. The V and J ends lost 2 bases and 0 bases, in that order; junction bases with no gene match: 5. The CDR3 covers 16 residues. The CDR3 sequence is CASSLRDRQANYGYTF. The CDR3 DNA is TGTGCCAGCAGCTTAAGGGACAGGCAAGCTAACTATGGCTACACCTTC.

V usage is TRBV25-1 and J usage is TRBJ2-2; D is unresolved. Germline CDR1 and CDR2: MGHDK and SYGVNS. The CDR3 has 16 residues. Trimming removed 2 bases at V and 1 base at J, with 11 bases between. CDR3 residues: CASSERNLENTGELFF. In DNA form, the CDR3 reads TGTGCCAGCAGTGAAAGAAATCTGGAGAACACCGGGGAGCTGTTTTTT.

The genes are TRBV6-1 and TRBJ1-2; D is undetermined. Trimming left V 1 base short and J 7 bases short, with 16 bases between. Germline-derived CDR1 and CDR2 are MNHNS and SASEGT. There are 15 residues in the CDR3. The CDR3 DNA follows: TGTGCCAGCAGTGAAGAAATTGGGGTGGGGAGTGGCTACACCTTC. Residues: CASSEEIGVGSGYTF.

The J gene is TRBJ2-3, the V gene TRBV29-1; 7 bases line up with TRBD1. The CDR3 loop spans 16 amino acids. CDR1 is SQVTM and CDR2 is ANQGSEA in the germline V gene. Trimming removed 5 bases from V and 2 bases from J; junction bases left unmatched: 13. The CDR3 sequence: CSVHDQQGRHTDTQYF. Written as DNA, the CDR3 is TGCAGCGTTCATGACCAACAGGGGAGACACACAGATACGCAGTATTTT.

The CDR3 sequence: CASSSYTLSSGNTIYF. The CDR3 DNA reads TGTGCCAGCAGCTCCTACACCCTTAGCTCTGGAAACACCATATATTTT. The genes are TRBV28 and TRBJ1-3; D not certain. The CDR3 has 16 residues. The V end lost 6 bases, the J end lost 0 bases, and 15 bases lay between the germline ends. CDR1 is MDHEN and CDR2 is SYDVKM in the germline V gene. The whole variable domain, remainder taken from reference TRBV28 and TRBJ1-3, is DVKVTQSSRYLVKRTGEKVFLECVQDMDHENMFWYRQDPGLGLRLIYFSYDVKMKEKGDIPEGYSVSREKKERFSLILESASTNQTSMYLCASSSYTLSSGNTIYFGEGSWLTVV.

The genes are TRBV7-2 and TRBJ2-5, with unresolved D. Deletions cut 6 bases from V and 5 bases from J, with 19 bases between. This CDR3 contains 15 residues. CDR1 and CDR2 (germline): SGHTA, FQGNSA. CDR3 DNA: TGTGCCAGCAGATCTCCACCCCCTGCTGTGGAGACCCAGTACTTC. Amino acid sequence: CASRSPPPAVETQYF.

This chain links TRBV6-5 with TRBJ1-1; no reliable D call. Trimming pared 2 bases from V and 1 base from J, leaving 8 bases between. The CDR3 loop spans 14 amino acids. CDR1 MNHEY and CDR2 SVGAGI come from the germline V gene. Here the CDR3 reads CASSYPAGNTEAFF. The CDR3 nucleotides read TGTGCCAGCAGTTACCCGGCGGGGAACACTGAAGCTTTCTTT.

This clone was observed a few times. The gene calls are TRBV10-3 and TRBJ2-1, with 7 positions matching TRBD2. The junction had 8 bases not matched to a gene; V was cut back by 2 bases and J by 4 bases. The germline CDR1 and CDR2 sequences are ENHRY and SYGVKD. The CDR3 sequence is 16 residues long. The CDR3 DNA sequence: TGTGCCATCAGTGAGGGTGGGGAGGGCCATTACAATGAGCAGTTCTTC. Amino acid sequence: CAISEGGEGHYNEQFF.

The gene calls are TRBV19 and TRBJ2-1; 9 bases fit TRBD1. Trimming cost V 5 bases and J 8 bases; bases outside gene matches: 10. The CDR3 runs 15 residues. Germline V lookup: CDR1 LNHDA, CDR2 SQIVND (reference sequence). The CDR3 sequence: CASSLGTGNPYEQFF. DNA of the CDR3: TGTGCCAGTAGTCTCGGGACAGGGAATCCTTATGAGCAGTTCTTC.

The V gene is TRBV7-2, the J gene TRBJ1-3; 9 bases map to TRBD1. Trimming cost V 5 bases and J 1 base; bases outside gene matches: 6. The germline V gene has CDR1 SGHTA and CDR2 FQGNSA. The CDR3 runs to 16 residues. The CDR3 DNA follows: TGTGCCAGCAGCCCCCAGACAGGGGGATCTGGAAACACCATATATTTT. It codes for CASSPQTGGSGNTIYF.

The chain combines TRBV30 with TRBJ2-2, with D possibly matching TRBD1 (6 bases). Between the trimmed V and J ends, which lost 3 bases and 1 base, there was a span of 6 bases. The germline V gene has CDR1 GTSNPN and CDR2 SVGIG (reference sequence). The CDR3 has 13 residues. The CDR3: CAWRQGNTGELFF. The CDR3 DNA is TGTGCCTGGAGACAGGGGAACACCGGGGAGCTGTTTTTT. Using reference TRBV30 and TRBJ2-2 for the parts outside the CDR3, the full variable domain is SQTIHQWPATLVQPVGSPLSLECTVEGTSNPNLYWYRQAAGRGLQLLFYSVGIGQISSEVPQNLSASRPQDRQFILSSKKLLLSDSGFYLCAWRQGNTGELFFGEGSRLTVL.

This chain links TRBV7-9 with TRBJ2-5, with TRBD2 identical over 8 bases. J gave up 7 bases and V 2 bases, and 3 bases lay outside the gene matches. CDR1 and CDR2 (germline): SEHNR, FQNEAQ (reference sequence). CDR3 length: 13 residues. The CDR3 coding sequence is TGTGCCAGCAGCTTACGGGAGGGGCGGACCCAGTACTTC. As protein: CASSLREGRTQYF.

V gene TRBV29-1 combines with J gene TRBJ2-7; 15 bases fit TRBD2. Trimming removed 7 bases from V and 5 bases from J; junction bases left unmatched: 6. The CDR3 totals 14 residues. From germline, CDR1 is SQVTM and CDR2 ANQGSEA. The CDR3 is CSALGLAGGDEQYF. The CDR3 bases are TGCAGCGCTTTGGGACTAGCGGGAGGCGACGAGCAGTACTTC.

The CDR3 nucleotides read TGTGCCAGTAGTACCGGGACAGGGGAAGATTCACCCCTCCACTTT. It codes for CASSTGTGEDSPLHF. The chain couples TRBV19 to TRBJ1-6; 10 positions agree with TRBD1. Germline CDR1 and CDR2: LNHDA and SQIVND (reference sequence). The CDR3 totals 15 residues. Trimming removed 4 bases from V and 8 bases from J; junction bases left unmatched: 5. Based on the CDR3 plus reference TRBV19 and TRBJ1-6, the full variable domain is DGGITQSPKYLFRKEGQNVTLSCEQNLNHDAMYWYRQDPGQGLRLIYYSQIVNDFQKGDIAEGYSVSREKKESFPLTVTSAQKNPTAFYLCASSTGTGEDSPLHFGNGTRLTVT.

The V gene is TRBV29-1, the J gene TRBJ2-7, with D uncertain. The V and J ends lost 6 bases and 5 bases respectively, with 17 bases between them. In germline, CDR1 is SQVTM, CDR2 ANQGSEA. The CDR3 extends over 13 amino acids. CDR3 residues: CSVLDHRSNEQYF. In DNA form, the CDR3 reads TGCAGCGTCCTGGACCACCGGTCCAACGAGCAGTACTTC.

This CDR3 reads CASSLAGTPNYGYTF. The CDR3 DNA reads TGCGCCAGCAGCTTGGCCGGGACACCTAACTATGGCTACACCTTC. The chain employs TRBV5-1 and TRBJ1-2; D may be TRBD1 (6 bases). V was pared by 0 bases and J by 0 bases, with 9 bases between. Germline loops: CDR1 SGHRS, CDR2 YFSETQ. The length of the CDR3 is 15 residues. Full variable domain (outside the CDR3, taken from reference TRBV5-1 and TRBJ1-2): KAGVTQTPRYLIKTRGQQVTLSCSPISGHRSVSWYQQTPGQGLQFLFEYFSETQRNKGNFPGRFSGRQFSNSRSEMNVSTLELGDSALYLCASSLAGTPNYGYTFGSGTRLTVV.

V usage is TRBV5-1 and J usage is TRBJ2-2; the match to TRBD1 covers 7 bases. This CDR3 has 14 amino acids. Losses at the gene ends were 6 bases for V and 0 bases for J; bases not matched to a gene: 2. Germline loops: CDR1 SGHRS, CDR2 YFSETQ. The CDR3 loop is CASKGASNTGELFF. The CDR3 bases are TGCGCCAGCAAGGGGGCATCGAACACCGGGGAGCTGTTTTTT.

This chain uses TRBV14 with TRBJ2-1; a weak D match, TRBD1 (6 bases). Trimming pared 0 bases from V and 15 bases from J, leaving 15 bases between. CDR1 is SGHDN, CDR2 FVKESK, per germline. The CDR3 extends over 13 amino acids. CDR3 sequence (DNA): TGTGCCAGCAGCCAAGACAGGGGCCGGCGGTTGTTCTTC. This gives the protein CASSQDRGRRLFF.

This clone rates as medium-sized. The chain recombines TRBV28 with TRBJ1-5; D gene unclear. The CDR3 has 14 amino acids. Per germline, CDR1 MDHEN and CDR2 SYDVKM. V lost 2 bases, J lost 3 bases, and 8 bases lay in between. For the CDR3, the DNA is TGTGCCAGCAGTTTAGTCCAGTCCAATCAGCCCCAGCATTTT. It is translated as CASSLVQSNQPQHF.

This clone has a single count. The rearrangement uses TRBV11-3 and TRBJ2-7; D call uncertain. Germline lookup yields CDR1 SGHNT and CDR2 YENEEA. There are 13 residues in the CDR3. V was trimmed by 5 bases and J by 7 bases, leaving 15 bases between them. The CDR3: CASSPRPAREQYF. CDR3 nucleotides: TGTGCCAGCAGCCCTAGACCCGCTCGGGAGCAGTACTTC. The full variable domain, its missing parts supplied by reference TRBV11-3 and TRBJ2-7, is EAGVVQSPRYKIIEKKQPVAFWCNPISGHNTLYWYLQNLGQGPELLIRYENEEAVDDSQLPKDRFSAERLKGVDSTLKIQPAELGDSAVYLCASSPRPAREQYFGPGTRLTVT.

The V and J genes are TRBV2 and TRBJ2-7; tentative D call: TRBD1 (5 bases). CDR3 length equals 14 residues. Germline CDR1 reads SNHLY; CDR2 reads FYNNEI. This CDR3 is CASSETPQVAWGEV. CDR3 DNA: TGTGCCAGCAGTGAAACCCCCCAGGTCGCCTGGGGCGAGGTC.

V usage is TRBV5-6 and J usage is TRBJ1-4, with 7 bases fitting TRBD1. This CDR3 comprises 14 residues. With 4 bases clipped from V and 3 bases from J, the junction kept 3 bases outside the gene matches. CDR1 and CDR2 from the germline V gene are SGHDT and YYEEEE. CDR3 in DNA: TGTGCCAGCAGCACCGGGACAGCTAATGAAAAACTGTTTTTT. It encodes CASSTGTANEKLFF.

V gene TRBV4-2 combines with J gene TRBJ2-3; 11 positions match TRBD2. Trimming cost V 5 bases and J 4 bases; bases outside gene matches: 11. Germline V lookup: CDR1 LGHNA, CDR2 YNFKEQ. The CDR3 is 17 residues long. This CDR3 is CASSKQATSGRADTQYF. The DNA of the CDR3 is TGTGCCAGCAGCAAACAGGCAACTAGCGGGAGAGCAGATACGCAGTATTTT.

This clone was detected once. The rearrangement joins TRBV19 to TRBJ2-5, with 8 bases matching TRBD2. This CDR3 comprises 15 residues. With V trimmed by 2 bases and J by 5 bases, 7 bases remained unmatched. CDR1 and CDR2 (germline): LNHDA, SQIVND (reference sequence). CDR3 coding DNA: TGTGCCAGTAGTATACTGGACGGGAGGGCGGAGACCCAGTACTTC. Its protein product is CASSILDGRAETQYF.